This T cell receptor beta chain derives from a study of regulatory T cells in long-lasting Graves disease. Through Arm-PCR of CDR3 regions and iRepertoire HTBI primers, TCR beta libraries were built. TCRdb reprocessed the multiplex PCR reads with MiXCR, giving one entry per CDR3 protein. This table holds some 600,000 distinct CDR3 sequences, 15% to 20% found once. This clonotype was seen only once. Trimming took 1 base from V and 5 from J, leaving 12 bases between them. Germline-derived CDR1 and CDR2 are SGHTA and FQGNSA. The CDR3 totals 15 residues. The sample's time point: newly diagnosed GD, antithyroid drugs for less than 3 months. Researchers made the TCR library from RNA that was extracted from PBMCs. In addition, the sample was reused for a study of T cells in Graves' hyperthyroidism and ophthalmopathy.

V gene TRBV7-2 combines with J gene TRBJ1-5; the D is unclear. This TCR was recovered from a man between 18 and 35 years old with Graves disease. The starting material was peripheral blood mononuclear cells (PBMCs), obtained at new diagnosis, from a patient treated with antithyroid drugs. CDR3 loop: CASSLDSGGHQPQHF. CDR3 sequence (DNA): TGTGCCAGCAGCTTAGACTCCGGAGGCCATCAGCCCCAGCATTTT.